These T cell receptor beta chains were read from a single sample in a study of T cell changes during pregnancy in multiple sclerosis. The data were produced by immunoSEQ multiplex PCR, yet TCRdb's version contains in-frame clones alone and is incomplete. The table includes tens of thousands of clones, roughly nine tenths detected once. This sample comprised CD4+ T cells from peripheral blood mononuclear cells, obtained in the first trimester of pregnancy. Source of these receptors: a female donor with multiple sclerosis, enrolled in a pregnancy study. Each CDR3 is given with its conserved first and last residue. The D gene is left open where the match is weak. Only part of the rows carry a size: once, few, many, or a class if the clone is expanded.

V gene: TRBV10-3
J gene: TRBJ1-2
clone size: NA
D gene: NA
CDR3 protein: CAISEKRQAHGYTF
CDR3 DNA: TGTGCCATCAGTGAGAAGCGACAGGCCCATGGCTACACCTTC

V gene: TRBV6-5
J gene: TRBJ2-2
clone size: NA
D gene: TRBD1
CDR3 protein: CASSYRTGRSGELFF
CDR3 DNA: TGTGCCAGCAGTTACCGGACAGGGAGGTCCGGGGAGCTGTTTTTT

V gene: TRBV9
J gene: TRBJ1-1
clone size: few
D gene: TRBD1
CDR3 protein: CASSVVQGAYTEAFF
CDR3 DNA: TGTGCCAGCAGCGTAGTACAGGGGGCTTACACTGAAGCTTTCTTT

V gene: TRBV30
J gene: TRBJ2-5
clone size: NA
D gene: NA
CDR3 protein: CAWRGGAGGRETQYF
CDR3 DNA: TGTGCCTGGAGAGGGGGGGCAGGGGGCAGGGAGACCCAGTACTTC

V gene: TRBV19
J gene: TRBJ1-1
clone size: once
D gene: TRBD1
CDR3 protein: CASSLRTGGSGNTEAFF
CDR3 DNA: TGTGCCAGTAGTCTCCGGACAGGCGGGTCGGGGAACACTGAAGCTTTCTTT

V gene: TRBV5-1
J gene: TRBJ2-5
clone size: NA
D gene: TRBD2
CDR3 protein: CASSLGAGGAETQYF
CDR3 DNA: TGCGCCAGCAGCTTGGGAGCGGGGGGGGCAGAGACCCAGTACTTC

V gene: TRBV29-1
J gene: TRBJ2-5
clone size: NA
D gene: NA
CDR3 protein: CSVGPLAAGFRETQYF
CDR3 DNA: TGCAGCGTGGGTCCACTAGCCGCGGGTTTCAGAGAGACCCAGTACTTC

V gene: TRBV11-3
J gene: TRBJ2-1
clone size: NA
D gene: TRBD2
CDR3 protein: CASSLGGGLAGDNEQFF
CDR3 DNA: TGTGCCAGCAGCTTAGGCGGGGGACTAGCGGGGGACAATGAGCAGTTCTTC

V gene: TRBV7-6
J gene: TRBJ1-6
clone size: NA
D gene: NA
CDR3 protein: CASSLTDIDSPLHF
CDR3 DNA: TGTGCCAGCAGCTTAACGGACATAGATTCGCCCCTCCACTTT

V gene: TRBV21-1
J gene: TRBJ2-1
clone size: NA
D gene: NA
CDR3 protein: CASSSAGGDNEQFF
CDR3 DNA: TGTGCCAGCAGCTCGGCGGGGGGGGACAATGAGCAGTTCTTC

V gene: TRBV19
J gene: TRBJ2-3
clone size: NA
D gene: TRBD2
CDR3 protein: CASRSAGGPVAQYF
CDR3 DNA: TGTGCCAGTCGTAGCGCGGGGGGGCCGGTAGCGCAGTATTTT

V gene: TRBV6-1
J gene: TRBJ2-7
clone size: NA
D gene: NA
CDR3 protein: CASSEDPTRKGSSYEQYF
CDR3 DNA: TGTGCCAGCAGTGAAGACCCTACCAGGAAAGGATCCTCCTACGAGCAGTACTTC

V gene: TRBV7-9
J gene: TRBJ1-1
clone size: NA
D gene: NA
CDR3 protein: CASTYGGEGTEAFF
CDR3 DNA: TGTGCCAGCACCTATGGAGGGGAGGGCACTGAAGCTTTCTTT

V gene: TRBV6-5
J gene: TRBJ1-5
clone size: many
D gene: NA
CDR3 protein: CASSLDRNQNQPQHF
CDR3 DNA: TGTGCCAGCAGTCTCGACAGAAATCAAAATCAGCCCCAGCATTTT

V gene: TRBV7-9
J gene: TRBJ1-1
clone size: NA
D gene: NA
CDR3 protein: CASSFGGNTEAFF
CDR3 DNA: TGTGCCAGCAGCTTCGGCGGGAACACTGAAGCTTTCTTT

V gene: TRBV6-1
J gene: TRBJ1-4
clone size: NA
D gene: NA
CDR3 protein: CASSRAEGEKLFF
CDR3 DNA: TGTGCCAGCAGCCGCGCGGAGGGAGAAAAACTGTTTTTT

V gene: TRBV27
J gene: TRBJ1-6
clone size: NA
D gene: NA
CDR3 protein: CASSFRRGTNSPLHF
CDR3 DNA: TGTGCCAGCAGTTTCCGGCGGGGTACAAATTCACCCCTCCACTTT

V gene: TRBV11-1
J gene: TRBJ2-5
clone size: NA
D gene: TRBD2
CDR3 protein: CASSSATSGTTLSRETQYF
CDR3 DNA: TGTGCCAGCAGCTCGGCCACTAGCGGGACCACCTTGAGTCGGGAGACCCAGTACTTC

V gene: TRBV30
J gene: TRBJ1-3
clone size: NA
D gene: NA
CDR3 protein: CAWSVSSNTIYF
CDR3 DNA: TGTGCCTGGAGTGTCTCCTCAAACACCATATATTTT

V gene: TRBV7-3
J gene: TRBJ2-6
clone size: NA
D gene: NA
CDR3 protein: CASSRGGTGANVLTF
CDR3 DNA: TGTGCCAGCAGCCGAGGGGGTACTGGGGCCAACGTCCTGACTTTC

V gene: TRBV7-2
J gene: TRBJ2-6
clone size: few
D gene: NA
CDR3 protein: CASSSSAGSSGANVLTF
CDR3 DNA: TGTGCCAGCAGCTCTTCGGCGGGGAGCTCTGGGGCCAACGTCCTGACTTTC

V gene: TRBV7-9
J gene: TRBJ1-2
clone size: NA
D gene: NA
CDR3 protein: CASSFFSFYGYTF
CDR3 DNA: TGTGCCAGCAGCTTTTTTAGTTTTTATGGCTACACCTTC

V gene: TRBV7-2
J gene: TRBJ2-7
clone size: NA
D gene: TRBD1
CDR3 protein: CASSRTGGSPSSYEQYF
CDR3 DNA: TGTGCCAGCAGCCGGACAGGGGGCTCCCCAAGCTCCTACGAGCAGTACTTC

V gene: TRBV4-2
J gene: TRBJ2-1
clone size: NA
D gene: NA
CDR3 protein: CASSQERGREGNEQFF
CDR3 DNA: TGTGCCAGCAGCCAAGAGAGGGGGAGGGAGGGGAATGAGCAGTTCTTC

V gene: TRBV9
J gene: TRBJ1-2
clone size: NA
D gene: TRBD1
CDR3 protein: CASSVGDRGNNYGYTF
CDR3 DNA: TGTGCCAGCAGCGTAGGGGACAGGGGTAATAACTATGGCTACACCTTC

V gene: TRBV7-2
J gene: TRBJ1-2
clone size: once
D gene: NA
CDR3 protein: CASSLENIFAGYTF
CDR3 DNA: TGTGCCAGCAGCTTAGAAAACATCTTTGCAGGCTACACCTTC

V gene: TRBV4-1
J gene: TRBJ2-7
clone size: NA
D gene: NA
CDR3 protein: CASSQGVARSYEQYF
CDR3 DNA: TGCGCCAGCAGCCAAGGGGTGGCCAGGTCCTACGAGCAGTACTTC

V gene: TRBV7-3
J gene: TRBJ2-1
clone size: NA
D gene: NA
CDR3 protein: CASSSGGKGDEQFF
CDR3 DNA: TGTGCCAGCAGTTCCGGGGGAAAGGGCGATGAGCAGTTCTTC

V gene: TRBV11-3
J gene: TRBJ2-1
clone size: NA
D gene: TRBD1
CDR3 protein: CASSYRDRINEQFF
CDR3 DNA: TGTGCCAGCAGCTACCGGGACAGAATAAATGAGCAGTTCTTC

V gene: TRBV27
J gene: TRBJ2-6
clone size: NA
D gene: NA
CDR3 protein: CASSLYRAPGANVLTF
CDR3 DNA: TGTGCCAGCAGTCTGTACAGGGCCCCTGGGGCCAACGTCCTGACTTTC

V gene: TRBV9
J gene: TRBJ1-5
clone size: once
D gene: NA
CDR3 protein: CASSPLEGNFQPQHF
CDR3 DNA: TGTGCCAGCAGCCCACTCGAGGGTAACTTCCAGCCCCAGCATTTT

V gene: TRBV5-6
J gene: TRBJ1-2
clone size: NA
D gene: TRBD1
CDR3 protein: CASSFGDREYYGYTF
CDR3 DNA: TGTGCCAGCAGCTTTGGAGACAGGGAATACTATGGCTACACCTTC

V gene: TRBV11-2
J gene: TRBJ1-2
clone size: once
D gene: TRBD1
CDR3 protein: CASSLDRSGGGYTF
CDR3 DNA: TGTGCCAGCAGCTTAGATCGGTCAGGGGGTGGCTACACCTTC

V gene: TRBV4-2
J gene: TRBJ1-6
clone size: NA
D gene: NA
CDR3 protein: CASSQEGRGWASPLHF
CDR3 DNA: TGTGCCAGCAGCCAAGAAGGCAGGGGATGGGCTTCACCCCTCCACTTT

V gene: TRBV30
J gene: TRBJ1-4
clone size: NA
D gene: TRBD1
CDR3 protein: CAWSLAPGQGREKLFF
CDR3 DNA: TGTGCCTGGAGTTTAGCCCCGGGACAGGGCAGGGAAAAACTGTTTTTT

V gene: TRBV7-2
J gene: TRBJ2-5
clone size: NA
D gene: TRBD2
CDR3 protein: CASSLAASSGGAQETQYF
CDR3 DNA: TGTGCCAGCAGCTTAGCGGCGAGTAGCGGGGGAGCACAAGAGACCCAGTACTTC

V gene: TRBV6-1
J gene: TRBJ2-1
clone size: NA
D gene: TRBD2
CDR3 protein: CASGGGGAYNEQFF
CDR3 DNA: TGTGCCAGCGGTGGCGGGGGGGCTTACAATGAGCAGTTCTTC

V gene: TRBV29-1
J gene: TRBJ1-1
clone size: NA
D gene: TRBD1
CDR3 protein: CSVRDRLNTEAFF
CDR3 DNA: TGCAGCGTCCGGGACAGGTTGAACACTGAAGCTTTCTTT

V gene: TRBV25-1
J gene: TRBJ1-6
clone size: few
D gene: NA
CDR3 protein: CASSNRPGSPLHF
CDR3 DNA: TGTGCCAGCAGCAACCGGCCGGGATCACCCCTCCACTTT

V gene: TRBV7-8
J gene: TRBJ1-2
clone size: NA
D gene: NA
CDR3 protein: CASSLALQFGYTF
CDR3 DNA: TGTGCCAGCAGCTTAGCGCTGCAGTTTGGCTACACCTTC

V gene: TRBV5-4
J gene: TRBJ1-4
clone size: NA
D gene: TRBD1
CDR3 protein: CASSLEGQGAKEKLFF
CDR3 DNA: TGTGCCAGCAGCTTGGAAGGACAGGGGGCAAAGGAAAAACTGTTTTTT

V gene: TRBV6-5
J gene: TRBJ1-1
clone size: NA
D gene: TRBD1
CDR3 protein: CASTDRGRLEAFF
CDR3 DNA: TGTGCCAGCACAGACAGGGGACGGCTTGAAGCTTTCTTT

V gene: TRBV7-2
J gene: TRBJ2-1
clone size: NA
D gene: NA
CDR3 protein: CASSLARGVQQFF
CDR3 DNA: TGTGCCAGCAGCTTAGCGCGGGGAGTTCAGCAGTTCTTC

V gene: TRBV2
J gene: TRBJ2-5
clone size: NA
D gene: TRBD2
CDR3 protein: CASRTGLAGGGTQYF
CDR3 DNA: TGTGCCAGCAGGACGGGACTAGCGGGGGGTGGCACCCAGTACTTC

V gene: TRBV18
J gene: TRBJ1-2
clone size: NA
D gene: TRBD1
CDR3 protein: CASSPTGEVRSTSGYTF
CDR3 DNA: TGTGCCAGCTCACCTACAGGGGAAGTGAGGTCGACGAGTGGCTACACCTTC

V gene: TRBV7-2
J gene: TRBJ2-3
clone size: NA
D gene: TRBD2
CDR3 protein: CASSPHLAGGLDTQYF
CDR3 DNA: TGTGCCAGCAGCCCCCATCTAGCGGGGGGGTTAGATACGCAGTATTTT

V gene: TRBV11-3
J gene: TRBJ2-3
clone size: once
D gene: NA
CDR3 protein: CASSLGGVGGTDTQYF
CDR3 DNA: TGTGCCAGCAGCTTAGGGGGGGTGGGAGGCACAGATACGCAGTATTTT

V gene: TRBV5-6
J gene: TRBJ2-5
clone size: NA
D gene: NA
CDR3 protein: CASSLEETQYF
CDR3 DNA: TGTGCCAGCAGCCTTGAAGAGACCCAGTACTTC

V gene: TRBV7-2
J gene: TRBJ2-7
clone size: once
D gene: NA
CDR3 protein: CASSFQVGSSYEQYF
CDR3 DNA: TGTGCCAGCAGCTTTCAGGTCGGGAGCTCCTACGAGCAGTACTTC

V gene: TRBV4-2
J gene: TRBJ1-3
clone size: once
D gene: NA
CDR3 protein: CASSQDRRHLSGNTIYF
CDR3 DNA: TGTGCCAGCAGCCAAGATCGGCGACACCTCTCTGGAAACACCATATATTTT

V gene: TRBV4-2
J gene: TRBJ2-3
clone size: NA
D gene: TRBD1
CDR3 protein: CASSQELFDRGTDTQYF
CDR3 DNA: TGTGCCAGCAGCCAAGAATTATTCGACAGGGGCACAGATACGCAGTATTTT

V gene: TRBV7-9
J gene: TRBJ2-1
clone size: NA
D gene: TRBD1
CDR3 protein: CASSFGTEQFF
CDR3 DNA: TGTGCCAGCAGCTTCGGGACAGAACAGTTCTTC

V gene: TRBV6-6
J gene: TRBJ2-5
clone size: NA
D gene: TRBD1
CDR3 protein: CASRQTDRETQYF
CDR3 DNA: TGTGCCAGCAGACAAACGGACAGGGAGACCCAGTACTTC

V gene: TRBV5-5
J gene: TRBJ2-3
clone size: NA
D gene: NA
CDR3 protein: CASSLIQGGRADTQYF
CDR3 DNA: TGTGCCAGCAGCTTGATCCAGGGAGGTAGGGCAGATACGCAGTATTTT

V gene: TRBV30
J gene: TRBJ2-3
clone size: NA
D gene: NA
CDR3 protein: CAWSAGRSTDTQYF
CDR3 DNA: TGTGCCTGGAGCGCGGGACGGAGCACAGATACGCAGTATTTT

V gene: TRBV19
J gene: TRBJ2-5
clone size: NA
D gene: NA
CDR3 protein: CASSIEETQYF
CDR3 DNA: TGTGCCAGTAGTATCGAAGAGACCCAGTACTTC

V gene: TRBV7-2
J gene: TRBJ1-5
clone size: NA
D gene: NA
CDR3 protein: CASSPSFGQPQHF
CDR3 DNA: TGTGCCAGCAGCCCATCATTCGGTCAGCCCCAGCATTTT

V gene: TRBV7-2
J gene: TRBJ2-7
clone size: NA
D gene: NA
CDR3 protein: CASSRGTRQYF
CDR3 DNA: TGTGCCAGCAGCCGCGGGACGCGGCAGTACTTC

V gene: TRBV6-6
J gene: TRBJ1-3
clone size: NA
D gene: NA
CDR3 protein: CASSWGDSGNTIYF
CDR3 DNA: TGTGCCAGCAGCTGGGGGGACTCTGGAAACACCATATATTTT

V gene: TRBV20-1
J gene: TRBJ1-6
clone size: few
D gene: TRBD1
CDR3 protein: CSLGTGKFF
CDR3 DNA: TGCAGCCTTGGGACAGGGAAATTTTTT